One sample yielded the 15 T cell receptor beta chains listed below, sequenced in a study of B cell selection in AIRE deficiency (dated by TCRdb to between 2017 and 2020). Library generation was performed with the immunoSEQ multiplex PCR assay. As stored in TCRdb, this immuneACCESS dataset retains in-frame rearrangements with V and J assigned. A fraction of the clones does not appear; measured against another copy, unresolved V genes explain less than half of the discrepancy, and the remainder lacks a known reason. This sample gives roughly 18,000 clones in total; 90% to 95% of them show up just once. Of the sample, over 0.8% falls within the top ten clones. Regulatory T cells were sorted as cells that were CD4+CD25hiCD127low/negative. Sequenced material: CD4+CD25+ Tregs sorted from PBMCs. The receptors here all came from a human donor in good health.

The CDR3 is CASSQEGVSSYNEQFF. DNA for the CDR3: TGCGCCAGCAGCCAAGAAGGGGTAAGCTCCTACAATGAGCAGTTCTTC. The rearrangement joins TRBV4-1 to TRBJ2-1, with D perhaps TRBD1 (5 bases). The germline CDR1 and CDR2 sequences are MGHRA and YSYEKL. This CDR3 has 16 amino acids. Trimming took 0 bases from V and 0 from J, leaving 9 bases between them.

The CDR3 reads CASSLRRNTEAFF. CDR3 in DNA: TGTGCCAGCAGCTTACGGCGGAACACTGAAGCTTTCTTT. V gene TRBV7-3 combines with J gene TRBJ1-1; no clear D gene. V was pared by 2 bases and J by 1 base, with 5 bases between. This CDR3 is built from 13 residues. The germline V gene encodes CDR1 SGHTA and CDR2 FQGTGA.

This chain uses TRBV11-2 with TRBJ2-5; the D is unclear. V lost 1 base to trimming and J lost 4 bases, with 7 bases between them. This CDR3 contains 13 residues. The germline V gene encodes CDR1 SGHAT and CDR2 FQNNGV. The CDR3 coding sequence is TGTGCCAGCAGCTTAGCTCGTGCAGAGACCCAGTACTTC. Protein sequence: CASSLARAETQYF. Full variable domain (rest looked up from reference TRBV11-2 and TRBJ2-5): EAGVAQSPRYKIIEKRQSVAFWCNPISGHATLYWYQQILGQGPKLLIQFQNNGVVDDSQLPKDRFSAERLKGVDSTLKIQPAKLEDSAVYLCASSLARAETQYFGPGTRLLVL.

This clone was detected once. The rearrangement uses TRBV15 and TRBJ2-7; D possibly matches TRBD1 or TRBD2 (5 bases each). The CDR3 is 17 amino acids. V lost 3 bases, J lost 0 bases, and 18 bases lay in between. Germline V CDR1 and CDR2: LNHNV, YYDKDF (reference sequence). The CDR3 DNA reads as TGTGCCACCAGCAGGCGGATGGGACGGAAGAGCTCCTACGAGCAGTACTTC. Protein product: CATSRRMGRKSSYEQYF.

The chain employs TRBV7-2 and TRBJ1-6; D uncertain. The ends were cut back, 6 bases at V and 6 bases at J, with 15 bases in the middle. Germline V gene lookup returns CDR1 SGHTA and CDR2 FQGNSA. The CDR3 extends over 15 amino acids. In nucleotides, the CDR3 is TGTGCCAGCAGTTGGGCATACCTCGGTAATTCACCCCTCCACTTT. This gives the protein CASSWAYLGNSPLHF.

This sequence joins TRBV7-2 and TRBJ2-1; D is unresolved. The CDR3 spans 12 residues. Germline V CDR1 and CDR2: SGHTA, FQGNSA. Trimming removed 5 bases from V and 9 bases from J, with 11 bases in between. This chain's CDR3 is CASSPMRAEQFF. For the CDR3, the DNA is TGTGCCAGCAGCCCCATGCGAGCTGAGCAGTTCTTC.

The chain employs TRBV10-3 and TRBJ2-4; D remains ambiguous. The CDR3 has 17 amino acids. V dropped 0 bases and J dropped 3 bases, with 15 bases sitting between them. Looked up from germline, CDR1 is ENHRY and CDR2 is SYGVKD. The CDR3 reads CAISESENLSGKNIQYF. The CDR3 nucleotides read TGTGCCATCAGTGAGTCAGAGAACCTCTCAGGCAAAAACATTCAGTACTTC.

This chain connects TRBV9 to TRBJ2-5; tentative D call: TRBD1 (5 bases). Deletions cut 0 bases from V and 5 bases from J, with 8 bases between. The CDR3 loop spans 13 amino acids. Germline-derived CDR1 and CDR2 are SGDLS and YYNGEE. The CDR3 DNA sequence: TGTGCCAGCAGCGTAGGGGGCCGGGAGACCCAGTACTTC. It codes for CASSVGGRETQYF.

The CDR3 DNA reads as TGTGCCACCAGCAGAGATCTATACAGGGGGTATGGTCAGCCCCAGCATTTT. This gives the protein CATSRDLYRGYGQPQHF. The V gene is TRBV15, the J gene TRBJ1-5; 8 bases agree with TRBD1. Per germline, CDR1 LNHNV and CDR2 YYDKDF (reference sequence). This CDR3 has 17 residues. The J segment lost 6 bases and the V segment lost 0 bases, leaving 10 bases of the junction unmatched.

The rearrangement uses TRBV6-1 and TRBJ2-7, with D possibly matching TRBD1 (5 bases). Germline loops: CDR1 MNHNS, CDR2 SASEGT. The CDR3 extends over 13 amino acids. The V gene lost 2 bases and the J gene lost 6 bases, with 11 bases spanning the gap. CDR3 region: CASSELTVPEQYF. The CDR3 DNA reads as TGTGCCAGCAGTGAATTGACAGTACCCGAGCAGTACTTC.

The CDR3 nucleotides read TGTGCCAGCAGCGTTTTCGGGGAAGTCACCGGGGAGCTGTTTTTT. Translation: CASSVFGEVTGELFF. The chain employs TRBV9 and TRBJ2-2; the D gene is possibly TRBD2 (5 bases). The CDR3 covers 15 residues. Germline CDR1 is SGDLS and CDR2 is YYNGEE. V was shortened by 2 bases and J by 4 bases, with 12 bases between the two germline ends.

CDR3 nucleotides: TGTGCCAGCAGGCCCGGAGGGGGGACCTATGGCTACACCTTC. It specifies CASRPGGGTYGYTF. This chain joins TRBV6-6 and TRBJ1-2; D may be TRBD1 (6 bases). V lost 6 bases and J 4 bases, leaving 15 bases between the germline ends. CDR1 MNHNY and CDR2 SVGAGI come from the germline V gene (reference sequence). The CDR3 spans 14 residues.

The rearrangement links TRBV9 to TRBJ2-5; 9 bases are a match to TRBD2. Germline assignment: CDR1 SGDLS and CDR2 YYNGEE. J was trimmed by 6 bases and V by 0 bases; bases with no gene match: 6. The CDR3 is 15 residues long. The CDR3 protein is CASSVGGGRAQTQYF. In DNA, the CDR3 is TGTGCCAGCAGCGTAGGTGGCGGGAGGGCCCAGACCCAGTACTTC.

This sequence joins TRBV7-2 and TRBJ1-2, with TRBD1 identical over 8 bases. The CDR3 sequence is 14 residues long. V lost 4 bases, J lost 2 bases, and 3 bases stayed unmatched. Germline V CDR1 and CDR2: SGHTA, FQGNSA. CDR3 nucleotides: TGTGCCAGCAGCTCGGACAGGGTAAACTATGGCTACACCTTC. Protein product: CASSSDRVNYGYTF.

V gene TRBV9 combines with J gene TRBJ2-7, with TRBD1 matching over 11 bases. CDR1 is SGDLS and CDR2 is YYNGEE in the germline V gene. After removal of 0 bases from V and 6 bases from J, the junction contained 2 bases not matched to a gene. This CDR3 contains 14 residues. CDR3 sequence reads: CASSVDGTGGEQYF. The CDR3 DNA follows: TGTGCCAGCAGCGTAGACGGGACAGGGGGCGAGCAGTACTTC.